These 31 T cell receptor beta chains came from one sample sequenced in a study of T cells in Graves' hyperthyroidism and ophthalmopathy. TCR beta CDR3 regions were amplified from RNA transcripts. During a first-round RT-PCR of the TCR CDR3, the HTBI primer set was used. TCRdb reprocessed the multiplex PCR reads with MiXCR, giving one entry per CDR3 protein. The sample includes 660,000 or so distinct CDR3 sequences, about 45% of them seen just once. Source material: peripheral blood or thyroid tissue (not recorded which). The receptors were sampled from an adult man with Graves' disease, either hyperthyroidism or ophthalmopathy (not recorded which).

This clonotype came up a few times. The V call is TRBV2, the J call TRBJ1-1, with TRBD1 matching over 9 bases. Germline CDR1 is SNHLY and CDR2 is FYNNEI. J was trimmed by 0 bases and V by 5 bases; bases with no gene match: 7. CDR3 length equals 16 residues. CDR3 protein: CASSPGTGLMNTEAFF. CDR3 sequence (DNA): TGTGCCAGCAGTCCCGGGACAGGGCTGATGAACACTGAAGCTTTCTTT.

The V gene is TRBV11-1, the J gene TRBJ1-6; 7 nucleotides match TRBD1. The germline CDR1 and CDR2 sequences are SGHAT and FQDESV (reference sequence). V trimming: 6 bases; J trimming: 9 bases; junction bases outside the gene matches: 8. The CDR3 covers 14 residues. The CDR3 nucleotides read TGTGCCAGCAGATCGACAGGGACGGGTTCACCCCTCCACTTT. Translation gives CASRSTGTGSPLHF.

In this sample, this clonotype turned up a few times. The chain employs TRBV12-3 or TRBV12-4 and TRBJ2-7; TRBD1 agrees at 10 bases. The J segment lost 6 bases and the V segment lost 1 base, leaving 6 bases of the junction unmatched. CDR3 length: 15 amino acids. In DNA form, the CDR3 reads TGTGCCAGCAGTTTAGGGAGACAGGGGGCGGGCGAGCAGTACTTC. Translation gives CASSLGRQGAGEQYF.

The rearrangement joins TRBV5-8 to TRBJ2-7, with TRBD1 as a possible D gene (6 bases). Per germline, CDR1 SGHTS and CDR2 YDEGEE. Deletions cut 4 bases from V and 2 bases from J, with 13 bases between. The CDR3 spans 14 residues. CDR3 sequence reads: CASSLDRIAYEQYF. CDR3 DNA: TGTGCCAGCAGCCTTGACAGGATTGCCTACGAGCAGTACTTC.

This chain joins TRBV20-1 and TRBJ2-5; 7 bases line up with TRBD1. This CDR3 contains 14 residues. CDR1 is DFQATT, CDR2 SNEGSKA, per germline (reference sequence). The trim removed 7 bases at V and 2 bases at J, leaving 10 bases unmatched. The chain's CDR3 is CSVRVGQPQETQYF. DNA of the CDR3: TGCAGTGTCAGGGTGGGACAGCCACAAGAGACCCAGTACTTC.

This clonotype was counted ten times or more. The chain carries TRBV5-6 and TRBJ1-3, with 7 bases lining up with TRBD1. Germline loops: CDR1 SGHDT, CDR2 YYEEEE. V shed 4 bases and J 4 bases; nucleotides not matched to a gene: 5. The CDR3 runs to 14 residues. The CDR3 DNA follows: TGTGCCAGCAGCAAGGGGGCTGACGGAAACACCATATATTTT. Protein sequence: CASSKGADGNTIYF. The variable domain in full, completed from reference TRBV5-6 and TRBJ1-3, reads DAGVTQSPTHLIKTRGQQVTLRCSPKSGHDTVSWYQQALGQGPQFIFQYYEEEERQRGNFPDRFSGHQFPNYSSELNVNALLLGDSALYLCASSKGADGNTIYFGEGSWLTVV.

In nucleotides, the CDR3 is TGTGCCAGCAGCTTAGCGGGTAGCGGGAGGGGGGAGACCCAGTACTTC. Translated, it gives CASSLAGSGRGETQYF. This rearrangement joins TRBV7-2 to TRBJ2-5; 11 bases are shared with TRBD2. The germline V gene has CDR1 SGHTA and CDR2 FQGNSA. The CDR3 covers 16 residues. V gave up 0 bases and J gave up 5 bases; unmatched junction bases: 5.

The CDR3 DNA reads as TGTGCCAGCAGTTCCCGCAGGGGGTTCGATCAGCCCCAGCATTTT. It codes for CASSSRRGFDQPQHF. The chain joins TRBV7-9 to TRBJ1-5, with 7 bases identical to TRBD1. J was trimmed by 5 bases and V by 6 bases; bases with no gene match: 10. This CDR3 has 15 amino acids. Germline V gives CDR1 SEHNR, CDR2 FQNEAQ (reference sequence).

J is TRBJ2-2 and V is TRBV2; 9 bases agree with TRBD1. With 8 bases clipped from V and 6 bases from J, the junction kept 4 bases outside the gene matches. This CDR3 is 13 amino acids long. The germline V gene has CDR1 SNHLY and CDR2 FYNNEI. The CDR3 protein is CASLTGGSGELFF. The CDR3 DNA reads TGTGCCAGCCTAACAGGGGGCTCCGGGGAGCTGTTTTTT.

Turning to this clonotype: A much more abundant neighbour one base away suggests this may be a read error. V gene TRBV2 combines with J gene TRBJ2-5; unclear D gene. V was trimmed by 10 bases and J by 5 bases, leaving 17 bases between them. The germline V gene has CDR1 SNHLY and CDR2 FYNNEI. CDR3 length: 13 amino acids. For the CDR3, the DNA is TGTGCCACCAGACCGGGCCCTTCGGAGACCCAGTACTTC. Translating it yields CATRPGPSETQYF.

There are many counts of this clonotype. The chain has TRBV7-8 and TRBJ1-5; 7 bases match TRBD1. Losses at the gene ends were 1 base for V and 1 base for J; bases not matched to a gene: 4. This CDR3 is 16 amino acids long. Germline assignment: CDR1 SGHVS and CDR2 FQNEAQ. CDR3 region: CASSLGQGWSNQPQHF. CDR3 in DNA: TGTGCCAGCAGCTTAGGACAGGGATGGAGCAATCAGCCCCAGCATTTT.

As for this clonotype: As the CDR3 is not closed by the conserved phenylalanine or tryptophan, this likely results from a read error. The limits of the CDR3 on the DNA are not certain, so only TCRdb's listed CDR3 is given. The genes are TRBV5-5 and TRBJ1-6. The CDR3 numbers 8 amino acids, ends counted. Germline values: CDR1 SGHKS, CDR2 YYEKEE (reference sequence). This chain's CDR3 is CASSEAPT.

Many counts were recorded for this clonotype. The CDR3 loop is CATSDSTEYSNQPQHF. The CDR3 bases are TGTGCCACCAGTGATTCGACAGAGTATAGCAATCAGCCCCAGCATTTT. This rearrangement joins TRBV24-1 to TRBJ1-5; D is perhaps TRBD1 (5 bases). With 2 bases removed from V and 0 bases from J, the gap between germline ends came to 10 bases. Germline V gene lookup returns CDR1 KGHDR and CDR2 SFDVKD. This CDR3 region has 16 residues.

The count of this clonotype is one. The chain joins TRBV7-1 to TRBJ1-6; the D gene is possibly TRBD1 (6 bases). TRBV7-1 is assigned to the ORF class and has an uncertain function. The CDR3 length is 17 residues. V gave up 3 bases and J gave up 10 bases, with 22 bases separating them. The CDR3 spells CASSSHDLQGETSPLHF. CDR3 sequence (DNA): TGTGCCAGCAGCTCGCACGACCTACAGGGCGAGACGTCACCCCTCCACTTT.

DNA of the CDR3: TGTGCCAGCAGCAACACAGGGGGCACAGAGACCCAGTACTTC. Encoded protein: CASSNTGGTETQYF. The V gene is TRBV7-9, the J gene TRBJ2-5; 9 bases map to TRBD1. The CDR3 length is 14 residues. Germline lookup yields CDR1 SEHNR and CDR2 FQNEAQ (reference sequence). Unmatched junction bases numbered 5, after V lost 5 bases and J lost 4 bases.

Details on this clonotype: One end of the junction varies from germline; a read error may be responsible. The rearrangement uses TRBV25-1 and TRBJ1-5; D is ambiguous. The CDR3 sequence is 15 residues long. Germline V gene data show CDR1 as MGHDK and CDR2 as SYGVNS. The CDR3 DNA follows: TGCGCCAGCAGTGTAGGGCAGGCTGGCAATCAGCCCCAGCATTTT. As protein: CASSVGQAGNQPQHF.

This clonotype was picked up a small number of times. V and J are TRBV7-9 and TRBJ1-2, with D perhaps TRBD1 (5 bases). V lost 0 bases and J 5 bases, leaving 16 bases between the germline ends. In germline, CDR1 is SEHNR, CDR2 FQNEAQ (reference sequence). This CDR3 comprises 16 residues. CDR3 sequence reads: CASSLARGPGRYGYTF. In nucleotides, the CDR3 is TGTGCCAGCAGCTTAGCGCGCGGTCCGGGACGGTATGGCTACACCTTC. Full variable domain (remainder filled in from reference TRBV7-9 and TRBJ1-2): DTGVSQNPRHKITKRGQNVTFRCDPISEHNRLYWYRQTLGQGPEFLTYFQNEAQLEKSRLLSDRFSAERPKGSFSTLEIQRTEQGDSAMYLCASSLARGPGRYGYTFGSGTRLTVV.

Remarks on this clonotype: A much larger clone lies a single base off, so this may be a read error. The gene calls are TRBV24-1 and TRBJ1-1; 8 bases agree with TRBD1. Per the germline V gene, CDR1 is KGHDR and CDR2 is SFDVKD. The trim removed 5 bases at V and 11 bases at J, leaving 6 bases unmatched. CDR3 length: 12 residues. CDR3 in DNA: TGTGCCACCAGTGGCCCGGGACAGGTTGCTTTCTTT. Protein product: CATSGPGQVAFF.

Here the CDR3 DNA reads TGTGCCAGCAGCTTGGGAAACACAGGGCTCAGTTGGGAGACCCAGTACTTC. Amino acid sequence: CASSLGNTGLSWETQYF. This chain uses TRBV5-4 with TRBJ2-5, with TRBD1 as a possible D gene (6 bases). The germline CDR1 and CDR2 sequences are SGHNT and YYREEE (reference sequence). The CDR3 is 17 amino acids. V was shortened by 0 bases and J by 5 bases, with 20 bases between the two germline ends.

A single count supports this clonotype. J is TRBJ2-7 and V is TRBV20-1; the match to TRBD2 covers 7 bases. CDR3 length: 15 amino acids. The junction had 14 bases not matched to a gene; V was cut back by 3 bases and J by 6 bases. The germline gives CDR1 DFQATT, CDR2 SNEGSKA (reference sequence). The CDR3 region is CSASALTGGRGEQYF. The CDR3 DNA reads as TGCAGTGCTAGTGCACTAACGGGGGGACGGGGCGAGCAGTACTTC.

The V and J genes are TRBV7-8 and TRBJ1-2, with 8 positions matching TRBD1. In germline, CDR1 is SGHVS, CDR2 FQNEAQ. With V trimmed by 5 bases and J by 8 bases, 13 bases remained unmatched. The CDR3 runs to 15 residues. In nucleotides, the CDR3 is TGTGCCAGCAGCCCCAGGCGGGGCAGGGGGCAGGGCTACACCTTC. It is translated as CASSPRRGRGQGYTF.

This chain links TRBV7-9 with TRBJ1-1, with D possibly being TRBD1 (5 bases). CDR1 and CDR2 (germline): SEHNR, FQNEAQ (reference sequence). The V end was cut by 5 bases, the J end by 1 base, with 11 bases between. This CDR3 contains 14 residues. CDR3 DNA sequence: TGTGCCAGCAGCCAGGGAGACGGGAACACTGAAGCTTTCTTT. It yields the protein CASSQGDGNTEAFF.

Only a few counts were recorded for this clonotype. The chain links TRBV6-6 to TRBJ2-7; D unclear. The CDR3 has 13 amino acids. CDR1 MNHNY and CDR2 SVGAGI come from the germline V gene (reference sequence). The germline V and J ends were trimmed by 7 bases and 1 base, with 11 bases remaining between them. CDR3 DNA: TGTGCCAGCAACCAAACACCTTCCTACGAGCAGTACTTC. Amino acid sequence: CASNQTPSYEQYF.

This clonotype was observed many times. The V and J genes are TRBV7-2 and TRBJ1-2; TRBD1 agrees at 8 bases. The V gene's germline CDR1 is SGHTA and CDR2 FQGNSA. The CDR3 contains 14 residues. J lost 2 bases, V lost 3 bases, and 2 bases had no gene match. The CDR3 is CASSLDRDNYGYTF. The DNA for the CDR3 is TGTGCCAGCAGCTTGGACAGGGACAACTATGGCTACACCTTC. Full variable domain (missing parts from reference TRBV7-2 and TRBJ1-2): GAGVSQSPSNKVTEKGKDVELRCDPISGHTALYWYRQSLGQGLEFLIYFQGNSAPDKSGLPSDRFSAERTGGSVSTLTIQRTQQEDSAVYLCASSLDRDNYGYTFGSGTRLTVV.

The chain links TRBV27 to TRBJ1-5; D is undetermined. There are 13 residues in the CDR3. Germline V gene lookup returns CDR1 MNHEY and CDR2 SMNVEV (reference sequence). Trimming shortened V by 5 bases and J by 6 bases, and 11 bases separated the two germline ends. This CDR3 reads CASSAFLSQPQHF. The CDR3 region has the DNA TGTGCCAGCAGTGCCTTTTTAAGTCAGCCCCAGCATTTT.

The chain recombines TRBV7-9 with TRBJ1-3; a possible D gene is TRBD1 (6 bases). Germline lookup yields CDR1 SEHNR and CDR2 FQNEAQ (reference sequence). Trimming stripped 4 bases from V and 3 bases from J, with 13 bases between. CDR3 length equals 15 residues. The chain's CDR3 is CASSSRGGHGNTIYF. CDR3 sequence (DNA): TGTGCCAGCAGCTCCAGGGGAGGACATGGAAACACCATATATTTT.

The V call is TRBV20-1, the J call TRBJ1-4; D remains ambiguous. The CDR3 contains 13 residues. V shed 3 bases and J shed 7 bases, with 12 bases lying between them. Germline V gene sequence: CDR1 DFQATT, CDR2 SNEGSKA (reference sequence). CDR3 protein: CSARYPMFEKLFF. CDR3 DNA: TGCAGTGCTAGGTACCCGATGTTTGAAAAACTGTTTTTT.

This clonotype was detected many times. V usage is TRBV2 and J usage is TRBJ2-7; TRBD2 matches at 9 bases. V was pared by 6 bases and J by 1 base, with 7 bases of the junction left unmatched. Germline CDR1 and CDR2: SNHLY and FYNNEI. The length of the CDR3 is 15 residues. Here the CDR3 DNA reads TGTGCCAGCAGCGGGACTAGCTTGCGTTCCTACGAGCAGTACTTC. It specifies CASSGTSLRSYEQYF.

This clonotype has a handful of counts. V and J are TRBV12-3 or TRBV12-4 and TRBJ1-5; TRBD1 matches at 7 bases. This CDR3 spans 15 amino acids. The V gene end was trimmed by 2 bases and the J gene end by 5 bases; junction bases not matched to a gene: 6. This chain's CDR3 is CASSLFLQGDQPQHF. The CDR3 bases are TGTGCCAGCAGTTTATTTCTCCAGGGGGATCAGCCCCAGCATTTT.

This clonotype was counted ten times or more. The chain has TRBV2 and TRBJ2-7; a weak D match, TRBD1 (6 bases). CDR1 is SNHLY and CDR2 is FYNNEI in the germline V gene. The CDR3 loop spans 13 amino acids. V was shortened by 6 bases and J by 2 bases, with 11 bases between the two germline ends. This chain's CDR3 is CASREDRPYEQYF. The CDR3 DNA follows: TGTGCCAGCAGGGAGGACAGACCCTACGAGCAGTACTTC. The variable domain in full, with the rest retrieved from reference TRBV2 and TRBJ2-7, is EPEVTQTPSHQVTQMGQEVILRCVPISNHLYFYWYRQILGQKVEFLVSFYNNEISEKSEIFDDQFSVERPDGSNFTLKIRSTKLEDSAMYFCASREDRPYEQYFGPGTRLTVT.

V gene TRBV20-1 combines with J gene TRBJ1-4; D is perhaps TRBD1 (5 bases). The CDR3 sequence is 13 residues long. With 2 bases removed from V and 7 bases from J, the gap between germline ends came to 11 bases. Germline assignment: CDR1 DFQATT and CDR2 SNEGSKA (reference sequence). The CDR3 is CSARRDPREKLFF. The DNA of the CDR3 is TGCAGTGCTAGAAGGGACCCTCGTGAAAAACTGTTTTTT.